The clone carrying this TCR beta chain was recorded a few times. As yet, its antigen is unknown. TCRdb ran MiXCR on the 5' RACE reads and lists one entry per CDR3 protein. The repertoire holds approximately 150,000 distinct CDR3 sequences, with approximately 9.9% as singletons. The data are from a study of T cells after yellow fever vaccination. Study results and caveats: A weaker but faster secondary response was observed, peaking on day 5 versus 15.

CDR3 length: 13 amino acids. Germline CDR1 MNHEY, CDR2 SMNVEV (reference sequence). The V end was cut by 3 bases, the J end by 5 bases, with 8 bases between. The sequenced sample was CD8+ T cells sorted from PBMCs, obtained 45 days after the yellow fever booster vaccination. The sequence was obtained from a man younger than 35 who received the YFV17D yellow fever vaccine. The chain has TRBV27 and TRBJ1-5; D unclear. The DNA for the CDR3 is TGTGCCAGCAGTTTCAGAAGCGATCAGCCCCAGCATTTT. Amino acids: CASSFRSDQPQHF.